The entry that follows covers one T cell receptor beta chain sequence. This sample is drawn from a study of cytomegalovirus exposure and HLA in healthy donors. The CDR3 length is 16 residues. V was clipped by 5 bases and J by 0 bases; unmatched bases: 2. In germline, CDR1 is ENHRY, CDR2 SYGVKD. PCR amplification relied on 60 Vbeta primers (plus 13 Jbeta primers). Repertoires were generated with immunoSEQ multiplex PCR, while TCRdb's copy carries only in-frame clones and drops some. This table holds 140,000 to 150,000 clones, about 80% found once. The sequence derives from a middle-aged man in good health and CMV-seronegative. Material for sequencing was PBMCs. The chain couples TRBV10-3 to TRBJ2-1; 12 nucleotides line up with TRBD2. CDR3 in amino acids: CAISQTSGGSYNEQFF. The CDR3 DNA reads TGTGCCATCAGTCAGACTAGCGGGGGCTCCTACAATGAGCAGTTCTTC.